The clone carrying this T cell receptor beta chain was detected a few times. Its antigen is unknown. TCRB transcripts that were expressed got sequenced, as all of the isolated RNA had been reverse transcribed. Libraries were prepared by immunoSEQ multiplex PCR; TCRdb keeps only in-frame clonotypes and omits some of them. Seen here are about 470,000 clones, roughly 31% observed once, and the top ten hold around 0.065%. The data derive from a study of beta chain features in type 1 diabetes. About the study: Patients looked much like healthy donors when it came to age, gender and cell yields.

There are 15 residues in the CDR3. V was pared by 1 base and J by 5 bases, with 4 bases of the junction left unmatched. The germline V gene has CDR1 SGHTA and CDR2 FQGNSA. Study-level findings and limits: More deletions and fewer insertions at VDJ junctions were seen in type 1 diabetes patients. Any role of HLA type in TCRB rearrangement remained unresolved here.

V is TRBV7-2 and J is TRBJ2-3, with 9 nucleotides matching TRBD2. The sequence was collected from a man between 18 and 35 years old in good health. The specimen sequenced was naive CD4+ T cells from blood. The CDR3 is CASSLVVAGVDTQYF. The CDR3 DNA is TGTGCCAGCAGCTTAGTTGTAGCGGGGGTAGATACGCAGTATTTT. The full variable domain, with the rest looked up from reference TRBV7-2 and TRBJ2-3, is GAGVSQSPSNKVTEKGKDVELRCDPISGHTALYWYRQSLGQGLEFLIYFQGNSAPDKSGLPSDRFSAERTGGSVSTLTIQRTQQEDSAVYLCASSLVVAGVDTQYFGPGTRLTVL.